The source of this TCR beta chain is a study of cytomegalovirus exposure and HLA in healthy donors (dated by TCRdb to the late 2010s). Regarding the complete study: An earlier analysis of 587 of the donors reported over 250 Gb of sequence data and 95 million to 120 million unique TCR beta sequences obtained from roughly 170 million T cells. Around 330 gigabases of sequencing data and around 88 million unique TCR sequences made up an early release that covered about 640 HLA-typed donors. Of the 300 to 500 genotyped donors, 81% were placed in the genetic ancestry cluster associated with self-reported Caucasian donors. The study aimed to test whether cataloging public T cell receptors could reveal signatures of past pathogen exposure. The study profiled the T cell repertoires of around 700 subjects by immunosequencing and related them to cytomegalovirus serostatus. In addition to the first cohort of several hundred subjects, a separate validation cohort of under 150 different subjects was used. High-throughput TCR immunosequencing, statistical association of individual TCRs with disease status, and machine learning were combined to predict cytomegalovirus infection status. In a later analysis, previously published TCR beta repertoires from several hundred donors were re-analyzed and high-resolution HLA genotyping was added so that TCR occurrence patterns could be studied. Rather than using new phenotypic data, the later analysis identified candidate immune exposures from TCR beta sequences and from how often those sequences occurred across donors. To decide whether each TCR beta V gene segment behaved as functional or pseudogenic, an earlier analysis of 587 of the donors relied on high-throughput TCR beta sequencing. Donor age, sex, ethnicity and CMV serostatus were collected together with the repertoire data. A later genetic analysis used genome-wide SNP genotypes for 398 of the 666 donors, treating that subset as a discovery cohort. All discovery cohort repertoires had been generated on a single sequencing platform. HLA typing included class I and class II loci at four-digit resolution. The number of typed donors differed by locus: about 620-640 for A, B, C, DRB1 and DQB1; 522 for DQA1; approximately 600 for DPA1; and about 470 for DPB1. A few DR-DQ haplotypes were handled as single units for association and clustering because linkage in the cohort was strong. On average, around 230,000 unique TCR beta nucleotide sequences were sequenced per donor among about 400 genotyped donors of the cohort, with around 19% of those sequences being non-productive.

Clipping removes 3 bases from V and 2 bases from J, with 7 as the unmatched junction base count. There are 16 amino acids in the CDR3, from cysteine to phenylalanine inclusive. The DNA shown is the 48-base CDR3, in frame from base 1. CDR1 and CDR2, per the germline V gene, are SGHTA and FQGNSA. The cohort was made up of several hundred healthy bone marrow donors. Cohort members were all nominally healthy when sampled, although unrecorded immune exposures were likely present. The donor tested CMV seronegative, placing the donor among the 300 to 450 seronegative members of the cohort. A peripheral blood sample was provided by each donor, and peripheral blood mononuclear cells were used for TCR beta sequencing. The Qiagen DNeasy Blood Extraction Kit was used to extract genomic DNA from the blood cell samples. The full study reports these points: Because counts were too low, more than 15 rarely observed V segments, including chromosome 9 orphons, were excluded from the earlier analysis of several hundred of the donors. In the study, around 150 TCR beta chains were listed as associated with cytomegalovirus. Because HLA typing was missing for some donors at each locus, association tests included only the typed subset. According to a later analysis, most CMV-associated TCR beta chains appeared to be HLA-restricted, and the HLA associations seemed to be driven largely by CMV exposure. In an earlier analysis of about 550 of the donors, most TCR beta V segments were observed in productive rearrangements about 87% or about 30% of the time, broadly matching IMGT annotations. Strong co-occurrence of HLA alleles, especially DR and DQ, made assigning TCR associations to individual alleles difficult. For the cohort, immune exposure information was limited to CMV serostatus. A cluster of highly shared sequence variants was judged likely to represent a technical artifact of the sequencing pipeline. Compared with the roughly 700-donor mean, donors in an Asian-associated ancestry cluster had fewer N-insertions in productive TCRs, according to a later genetic analysis. According to a later analysis, parvovirus B19, influenza, CMV and Epstein-Barr virus appeared linked to several top co-occurrence clusters. Presence/absence analyses assumed roughly uniform sequencing depth across donors, an assumption that may not hold. Across donors, most TCR sequences were observed very rarely, whereas some public TCRs were present in many individuals. In a later analysis, HLA-associated TCR beta chains were found to be more clonally expanded and to have lower generation probabilities than equally common non-associated chains. The authors suggested that the approach could potentially be extended to other disease states and immunological phenotypes. In this cohort, only TCR beta chains were sequenced, and detectable features were limited by the absence of alpha or paired-chain data. In a later analysis, the rate of TCR association differed among HLA loci, with DRB1 alleles having the most associated TCRs and HLA-C alleles having the fewest. The classifier was reported to diagnose cytomegalovirus status with high specificity and sensitivity in both the original cohort and the validation cohort. Some IMGT-functional V segments, including TRBV6-2 and TRBV6-3, could not be told apart with the 87-base-pair reads, so those segments were excluded. A further reported finding was that TCR beta sequences accurately predicted the HLA-A and HLA-B alleles for most subjects in the first cohort. An association between a missense DCLRE1C variant and V-gene and J-gene trimming of TCR beta chains was found in a later genetic analysis and replicated in an independent cohort. A few of the identified cytomegalovirus-associated TCR beta chains were confirmed in vitro to be specific for cytomegalovirus antigens. Linkage disequilibrium might explain the correlated functional status among segregating V segments, but an unknown experimental factor could not be ruled out. At a false discovery rate of 0.05, a later analysis linked under 20,000 TCR beta sequences to specific HLA alleles.

Remarks on this clone: No cognate antigen has been identified for it.

Receptors were amplified or captured by the immunoSEQ multiplex PCR assay. The multiplex PCR relied on a mix of 60 forward primers for TCR Vbeta segments and 13 reverse primers for TCR Jbeta segments. Amplification of the CDR3 region of rearranged TCR beta genes was performed with a multiplex PCR assay on genomic DNA. The Illumina HiSeq System was used to sequence the amplified TCR beta libraries as 87-base-pair reads. On the study's bioinformatics: A later analysis counted about 80 million unique TCR beta chains across the 700 or so repertoires, and some 12 million of these chains were shared by at least two donors. Raw reads were error-corrected and collapsed into unique sequences by a nearest-neighbor algorithm in which closely related sequences were merged to remove PCR and sequencing errors. CDR3 sequences were aligned to IMGT reference sequences to assign V, D and J gene segments. For a sequence to be retained, a match of at least six nucleotides to both a V gene segment and a J gene segment was required. A rearrangement was called productive if the CDR3 had no stop codons and remained in frame with V and J, and every other rearrangement was called non-productive. CDR3 was defined by IMGT convention, running from the second conserved V-encoded cysteine to the conserved J-encoded phenylalanine. The earlier analysis of fewer than 700 of the donors excluded sequences that lacked an unambiguous match to a single V gene segment. An earlier analysis of 587 of the donors classified V segments as functional when productive rearrangements were above 56.7% and as segregating when the standard deviation between donors was above 5%. A statistical classification framework was developed to diagnose cytomegalovirus status using the catalog of TCR beta chain sequences. V and J gene assignment, in a later analysis, came from comparing TCR nucleotide sequences with IMGT/GENE-DB human TR gene sequences. Using the TCRdist pipeline, a later analysis assigned CDR3 sequences along with most-parsimonious VDJ recombination scenarios. In a later analysis, every TCR beta chain was defined by the combination of its CDR3 amino acid sequence and its V-gene family, and reads without a unique V-gene family were dropped. In a later analysis, 500 to 700 highly shared, low-generation-probability nucleotide sequences were removed to address suspected cross-contamination and a sequencing artifact. In a later analysis, a clonal expansion index for each public chain was calculated from normalized within-repertoire ranks of inferred template counts. Generation probabilities in a later analysis came from a VDJ recombination model fitted to out-of-frame rearrangements, and those results were checked against IGoR. In a later analysis, TCR-TCR, TCR-HLA and TCR-CMV co-occurrence was scored with hypergeometric tests, and a repertoire-size bias correction was applied to TCR pairs. False discovery rates were estimated in a later analysis by permuting HLA or CMV assignments 20 times. In a later analysis, co-occurring TCRs were grouped using DBSCAN, with TCRdist sequence similarity added in when clustering inside HLA-allele-positive subsets. Co-occurrence clustering excluded repertoires with fewer than 30,000 or more than 120,000 public chains, plus five with anomalous nucleotide sharing. In TCRdb, the immuneACCESS table is reduced to in-frame sequences with V and J assigned. These tables do not hold every clone; where another copy was compared, an unresolved V gene accounts for under half, and the others remain unexplained. V and J calls and clone size follow that table, whereas D and trimming were derived from the DNA. The table for this sample records about 140,000 clones. The biggest ten clones account for 0.8% to 1% of the sample.

The source is a male donor in good health and CMV-seronegative. What was sequenced was PBMCs. The rearranged segments are TRBV7-2 and TRBJ2-5; 9 of the junction bases match TRBD2. Here the CDR3 is given as CASSLGAGGLQETQYF. The base sequence is TGTGCCAGCAGCTTGGGAGCGGGAGGATTACAAGAGACCCAGTACTTC.